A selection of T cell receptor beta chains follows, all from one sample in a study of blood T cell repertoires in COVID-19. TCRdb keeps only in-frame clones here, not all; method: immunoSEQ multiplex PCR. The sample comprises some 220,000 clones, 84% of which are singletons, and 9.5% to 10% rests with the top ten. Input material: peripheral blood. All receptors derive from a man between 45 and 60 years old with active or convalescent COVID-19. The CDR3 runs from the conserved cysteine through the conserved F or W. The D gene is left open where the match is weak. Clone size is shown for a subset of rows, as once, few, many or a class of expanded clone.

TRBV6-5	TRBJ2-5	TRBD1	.	CASSYSADRWETQYF	TGTGCCAGCAGTTACTCCGCGGACAGGTGGGAGACCCAGTACTTC
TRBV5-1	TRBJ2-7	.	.	CASSLAVGSYEQYF	TGCGCCAGCAGCTTGGCGGTCGGGTCCTACGAGCAGTACTTC
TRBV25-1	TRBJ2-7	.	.	CASSQYNYEQYF	TGTGCCAGCAGTCAGTACAACTACGAGCAGTACTTC
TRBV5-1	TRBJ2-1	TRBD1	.	CASSLSSGGYNEQFF	TGCGCCAGCAGCTTGAGCTCAGGGGGTTACAATGAGCAGTTCTTC
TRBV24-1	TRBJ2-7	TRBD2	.	CATSDNSGNAYEQYF	TGTGCCACCAGTGATAATAGCGGGAACGCCTACGAGCAGTACTTC
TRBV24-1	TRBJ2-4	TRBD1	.	CATSDSGTVKNIQYF	TGTGCCACCAGTGATTCCGGGACAGTCAAAAACATTCAGTACTTC
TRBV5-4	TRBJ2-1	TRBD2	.	CASSPGGSGANEQFF	TGTGCCAGCAGCCCTGGAGGTAGCGGGGCCAATGAGCAGTTCTTC
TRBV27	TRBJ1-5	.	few	CASSLLPGGNQPQHF	TGTGCCAGCAGTTTATTGCCGGGGGGCAATCAGCCCCAGCATTTT
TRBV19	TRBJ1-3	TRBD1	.	CASSKGAAGNTIYF	TGTGCCAGTAGTAAGGGGGCAGCCGGAAACACCATATATTTT
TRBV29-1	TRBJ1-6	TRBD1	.	CSARTGMANSPLHF	TGCAGCGCAAGGACAGGGATGGCGAATTCACCCCTCCACTTT
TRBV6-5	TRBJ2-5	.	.	CASSPDRSGETQYF	TGTGCCAGCAGTCCCGACAGGAGTGGAGAGACCCAGTACTTC
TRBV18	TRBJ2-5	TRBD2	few	CASSRGLAGEQTQYF	TGTGCCAGCTCCCGCGGACTAGCGGGAGAGCAGACCCAGTACTTC
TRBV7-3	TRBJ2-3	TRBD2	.	CASSLGTSGGDTQYF	TGTGCCAGCAGCTTAGGGACTAGCGGAGGAGATACGCAGTATTTT
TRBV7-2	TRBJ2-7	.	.	CASSLEGRFHEQYF	TGTGCCAGCAGCCTGGAGGGCCGTTTCCACGAGCAGTACTTC
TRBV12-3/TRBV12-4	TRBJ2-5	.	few	CASSLVEATQYF	TGTGCCAGCAGTTTAGTTGAGGCGACCCAGTACTTC
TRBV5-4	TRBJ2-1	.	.	CASSLEASPDSPQFF	TGTGCCAGCAGCTTGGAAGCGTCCCCAGACAGCCCGCAGTTCTTC
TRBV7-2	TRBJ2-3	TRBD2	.	CASSLVVTSSKYF	TGTGCCAGCAGCTTAGTGGTGACTAGCTCTAAGTATTTT
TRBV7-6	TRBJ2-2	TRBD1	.	CASSYPGQGATGELFF	TGTGCCAGCAGCTACCCGGGACAGGGGGCCACCGGGGAGCTGTTTTTT
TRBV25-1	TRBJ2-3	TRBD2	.	CASSSASGGGTQYF	TGTGCCAGCAGTTCGGCTAGCGGGGGAGGTACGCAGTATTTT
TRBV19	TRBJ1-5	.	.	CASSIVSRSNQPQHF	TGTGCCAGTAGTATAGTTAGCAGAAGCAATCAGCCCCAGCATTTT
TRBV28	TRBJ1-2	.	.	CASSLTPENYGYTF	TGTGCCAGCAGTTTAACCCCCGAGAACTATGGCTACACCTTC
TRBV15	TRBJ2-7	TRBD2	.	CATSRGLAGGLEQYF	TGTGCCACCAGCAGAGGGCTAGCGGGAGGTTTGGAGCAGTACTTC
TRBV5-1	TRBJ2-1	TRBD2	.	CASSLWPSGNNEQFF	TGCGCCAGCAGCTTGTGGCCTAGCGGAAACAATGAGCAGTTCTTC
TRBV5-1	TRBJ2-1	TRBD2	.	CASSLGGTSSNEQFF	TGCGCCAGCAGCTTGGGCGGGACTAGTAGCAATGAGCAGTTCTTC
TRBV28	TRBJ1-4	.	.	CASSGGRANEKLFF	TGTGCCAGTTCCGGAGGGCGGGCTAATGAAAAACTGTTTTTT
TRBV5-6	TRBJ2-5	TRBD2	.	CASSPGTSGDETQYF	TGTGCCAGCAGCCCCGGGACTAGCGGGGATGAGACCCAGTACTTC
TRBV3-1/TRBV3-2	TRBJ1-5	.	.	CASSAGDNQPQHF	TGTGCCAGCAGTGCAGGGGACAATCAGCCCCAGCATTTT
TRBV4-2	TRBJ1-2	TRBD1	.	CASSQGPGQGFGYTF	TGTGCCAGCAGCCAAGGACCGGGACAGGGTTTTGGCTACACCTTC
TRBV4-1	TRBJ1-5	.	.	CASSQDLRGNQPQHF	TGCGCCAGCAGCCAAGACTTAAGAGGCAATCAGCCCCAGCATTTT
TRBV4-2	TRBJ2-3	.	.	CASSQDPGGARDTQYF	TGTGCCAGCAGCCAAGATCCTGGGGGGGCAAGGGATACGCAGTATTTT
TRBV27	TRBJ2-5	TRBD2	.	CASSFAGVKETQYF	TGTGCCAGCAGTTTCGCGGGAGTAAAAGAGACCCAGTACTTC